This TCR beta chain comes out of a study of blood T cell repertoires in COVID-19. As for the study in general: Acute and convalescent COVID-19 specimens originated in the United States, Italy and Spain.

TCRdb keeps only in-frame clones here, not all; method: immunoSEQ multiplex PCR. Here the sample spans just over 350,000 clones, about 90% being singletons. V lost 3 bases and J 4 bases, leaving 10 bases between the germline ends. Germline CDR1 is SGHTS and CDR2 is YDEGEE. The CDR3 totals 13 residues. This study enrolled people aged about 18 to 90 from about 24 US geographic areas. Participant reports of clinical history set cohort assignment. Sequences were obtained from PBMCs or T cells enriched from blood (not recorded which). This TCR was recovered from a woman younger than 45 who had recovered from COVID-19. This chain joins TRBV5-8 and TRBJ2-5; tentative D call: TRBD2 (6 bases). CDR3 residues: CASSSQGGETQYF. CDR3 in DNA: TGTGCCAGCAGCTCCCAGGGAGGAGAGACCCAGTACTTC. The full variable domain, with the rest looked up from reference TRBV5-8 and TRBJ2-5, is EAGVTQSPTHLIKTRGQQATLRCSPISGHTSVYWYQQALGLGLQFLLWYDEGEERNRGNFPPRFSGRQFPNYSSELNVNALELEDSALYLCASSSQGGETQYFGPGTRLLVL.